Below, 3 T cell receptor beta chains from the same sample are listed, as sequenced in a study of blood T cell repertoires in COVID-19. Sequencing used immunoSEQ multiplex PCR; TCRdb keeps in-frame clones, though not all of them. Seen here are tens of thousands of clones, roughly 78% observed once, and the top ten hold less than 20%. Specimen: peripheral blood. The receptor set was obtained from an elderly woman with acute or convalescent COVID-19.

The chain recombines TRBV7-2 with TRBJ2-3; D is undetermined. Germline V gives CDR1 SGHTA, CDR2 FQGNSA. The length of the CDR3 is 14 residues. The ends were cut back, 4 bases at V and 0 bases at J, with 8 bases in the middle. The CDR3 DNA follows: TGTGCCAGCAGCTCTCAGACTAGCACAGATACGCAGTATTTT. It codes for CASSSQTSTDTQYF.

A remark on this clone: It is unclear where the CDR3 begins or ends on the DNA, so no DNA is shown, and the CDR3 is as TCRdb lists it. The chain has TRBV11-2 and TRBJ2-7; whether TRBD2, the table's D call, matches the DNA was not checked. From germline, CDR1 is SGHAT and CDR2 FQNNGV. The CDR3 is 16 residues long, ends included. The CDR3 sequence: CASSFGPGLISYEQYF.

The chain links TRBV7-8 to TRBJ1-2; 9 bases fit TRBD1. The CDR3 has 15 residues. Germline CDR1 SGHVS, CDR2 FQNEAQ. The V and J ends lost 1 base and 8 bases, in that order; junction bases with no gene match: 8. CDR3 protein: CASSLETGGVRGYTF. For the CDR3, the DNA is TGTGCCAGCAGCTTAGAGACAGGGGGTGTTCGCGGCTACACCTTC.